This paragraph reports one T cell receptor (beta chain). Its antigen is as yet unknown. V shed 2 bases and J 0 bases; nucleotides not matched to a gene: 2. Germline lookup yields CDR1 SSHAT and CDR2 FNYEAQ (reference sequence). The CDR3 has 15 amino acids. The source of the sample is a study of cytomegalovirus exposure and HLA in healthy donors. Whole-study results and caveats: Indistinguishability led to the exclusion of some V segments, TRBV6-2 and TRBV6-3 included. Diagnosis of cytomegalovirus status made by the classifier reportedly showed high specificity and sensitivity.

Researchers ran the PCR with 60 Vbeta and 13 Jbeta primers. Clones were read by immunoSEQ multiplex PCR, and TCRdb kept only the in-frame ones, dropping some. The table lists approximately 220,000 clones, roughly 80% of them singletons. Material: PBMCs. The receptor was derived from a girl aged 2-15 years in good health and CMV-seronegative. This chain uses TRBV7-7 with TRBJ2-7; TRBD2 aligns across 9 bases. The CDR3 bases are TGTGCCAGCAGCTTATCTAGCGGGGACTCCTACGAGCAGTACTTC. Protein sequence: CASSLSSGDSYEQYF. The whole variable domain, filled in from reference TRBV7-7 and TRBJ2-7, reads GAGVSQSPRYKVTKRGQDVTLRCDPISSHATLYWYQQALGQGPEFLTYFNYEAQPDKSGLPSDRFSAERPEGSISTLTIQRTEQRDSAMYRCASSLSSGDSYEQYFGPGTRLTVT.